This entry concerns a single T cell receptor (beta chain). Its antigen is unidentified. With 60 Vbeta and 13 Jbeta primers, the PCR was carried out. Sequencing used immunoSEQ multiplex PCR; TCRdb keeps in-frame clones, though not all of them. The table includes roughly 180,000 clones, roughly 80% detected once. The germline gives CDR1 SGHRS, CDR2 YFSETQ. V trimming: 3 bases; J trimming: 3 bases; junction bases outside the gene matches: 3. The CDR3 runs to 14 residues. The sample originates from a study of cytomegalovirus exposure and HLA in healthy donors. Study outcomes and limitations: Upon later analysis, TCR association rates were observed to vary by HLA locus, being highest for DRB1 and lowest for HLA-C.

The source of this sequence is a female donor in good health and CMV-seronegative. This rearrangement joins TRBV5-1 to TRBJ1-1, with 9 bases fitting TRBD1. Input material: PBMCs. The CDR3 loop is CASSSQGADTEAFF. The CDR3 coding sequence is TGCGCCAGCAGCTCACAGGGGGCGGACACTGAAGCTTTCTTT.